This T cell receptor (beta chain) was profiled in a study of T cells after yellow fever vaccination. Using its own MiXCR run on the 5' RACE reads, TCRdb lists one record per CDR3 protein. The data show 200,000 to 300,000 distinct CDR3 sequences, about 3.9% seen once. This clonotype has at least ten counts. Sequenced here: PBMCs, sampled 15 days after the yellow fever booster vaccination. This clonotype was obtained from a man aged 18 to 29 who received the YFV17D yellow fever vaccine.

The CDR3 DNA reads TGTGCCAGCAGCGTATACACTGAAGCTTTCTTT. Translation: CASSVYTEAFF. This sequence joins TRBV7-2 and TRBJ1-1; no definite D call. Germline CDR1 and CDR2: SGHTA and FQGNSA. Trimming removed 5 bases at V and 3 bases at J, with 4 bases between. This CDR3 is 11 amino acids long.